This TCR beta chain stems from a study of beta chain features in type 1 diabetes. Broader study findings: Type 1 diabetes patients showed a moderate but significant shortening of TCRB CDR3s in all four CD4+ subsets. A definitive answer on HLA type influencing TCRB rearrangement was not reached here.

Expressed TCRB transcripts were sequenced because the entire RNA isolate underwent reverse transcription. Average reads for naive, central memory and regulatory T cell samples were about 3.7 million. Clones were read by immunoSEQ multiplex PCR, and TCRdb kept only the in-frame ones, dropping some. The sample shows 600,000 to 700,000 clones, roughly 13% of them seen only once. Germline-derived CDR1 and CDR2 are SGHDN and FVKESK. V was cut by 7 bases and J by 4 bases, with 16 bases left in between. The CDR3 loop spans 14 amino acids. This clone turned up a few times. The antigen remains unidentified. Sample: naive CD4+ T cells from blood. This clonotype was sampled from a man aged 18 to 29 with type 1 diabetes. The V call is TRBV14, the J call TRBJ1-1; perhaps TRBD1 as D (6 bases). CDR3 DNA: TGTGCCAGCAACCACAGGGAGCATCGCACTGAAGCTTTCTTT. This codes for CASNHREHRTEAFF.